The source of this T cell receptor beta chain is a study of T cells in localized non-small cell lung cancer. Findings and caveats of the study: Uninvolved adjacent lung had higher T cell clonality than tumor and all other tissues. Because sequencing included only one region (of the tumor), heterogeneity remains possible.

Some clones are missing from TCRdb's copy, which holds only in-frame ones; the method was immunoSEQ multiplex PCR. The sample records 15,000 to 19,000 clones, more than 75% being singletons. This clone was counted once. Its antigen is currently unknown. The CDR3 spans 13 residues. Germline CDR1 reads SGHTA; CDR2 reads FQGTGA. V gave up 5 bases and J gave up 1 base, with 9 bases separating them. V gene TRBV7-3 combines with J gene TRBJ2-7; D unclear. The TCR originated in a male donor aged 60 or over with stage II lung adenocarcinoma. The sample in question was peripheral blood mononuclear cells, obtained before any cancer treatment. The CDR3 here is CASSLDGSYEQYF. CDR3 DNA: TGTGCCAGCAGCCTCGACGGGTCCTACGAGCAGTACTTC.